The 22 T cell receptor beta chains below were found in one sample sequenced in a study of blood T cell repertoires in COVID-19. Only in-frame clones appear in the TCRdb table, and some are missing; sequencing was by immunoSEQ multiplex PCR. The table records more than 200,000 clones, approximately 80% of them present only once. Specimen: PBMCs or T cells enriched from blood (not recorded which). Receptors originate from a man in his 60s who had recovered from COVID-19.

In nucleotides, the CDR3 is TGTGCCAGCAGTATAGCGGGGGGGCTAAGTTACGAGCAGTACTTC. Translated, it gives CASSIAGGLSYEQYF. The chain has TRBV7-2 and TRBJ2-7, with 11 bases identical to TRBD2. CDR3 length equals 15 residues. V was clipped by 6 bases and J by 4 bases; unmatched bases: 8. The germline gives CDR1 SGHTA, CDR2 FQGNSA.

This rearrangement joins TRBV28 to TRBJ1-5; possibly TRBD1 for D (5 bases). Per the germline V gene, CDR1 is MDHEN and CDR2 is SYDVKM. The CDR3 extends over 15 amino acids. Trimming removed 2 bases from V and 6 bases from J, with 14 bases in between. Here the CDR3 DNA reads TGTGCCAGCAGTTTAGGGTTCAGGGTCGGTCAGCCCCAGCATTTT. The encoded protein is CASSLGFRVGQPQHF.

This chain uses TRBV24-1 with TRBJ1-1; possibly TRBD1 for D (6 bases). V lost 10 bases to trimming and J lost 1 base, with 12 bases between them. CDR1 KGHDR and CDR2 SFDVKD come from the germline V gene. CDR3 length: 13 residues. DNA for the CDR3: TGTGCCACAAATCAGGGGACGAACACTGAAGCTTTCTTT. Translated, it gives CATNQGTNTEAFF.

This clone was counted a single time. CDR3 sequence reads: CASSQVGDTEAFF. DNA for the CDR3: TGTGCCAGCAGCCAAGTAGGGGACACTGAAGCTTTCTTT. V gene TRBV3-1 (or the pseudogene TRBV3-2) combines with J gene TRBJ1-1; D is perhaps TRBD1 (5 bases). CDR3 size: 13 residues. Germline CDR1 LGHDT, CDR2 YNNKEL (reference sequence). Trimming took off 1 base at V and 3 bases at J, with 6 bases between the two ends.

This clone was seen more than once but under ten times. This chain joins TRBV14 and TRBJ1-3; D possibly corresponds to TRBD1 (6 bases). The germline V gene has CDR1 SGHDN and CDR2 FVKESK. This CDR3 has 14 amino acids. With 4 bases removed from V and 5 bases from J, the gap between germline ends came to 12 bases. The CDR3 here is CASSRDNSRNTIYF. CDR3 in DNA: TGTGCCAGCAGCCGGGACAATTCTAGAAACACCATATATTTT.

The gene calls are TRBV27 and TRBJ2-5; a weak D match, TRBD2 (6 bases). The germline V gene encodes CDR1 MNHEY and CDR2 SMNVEV (reference sequence). This CDR3 spans 14 amino acids. V lost 5 bases and J lost 1, with 11 bases in between. The CDR3: CASSATSGQETQYF. The CDR3 DNA sequence: TGTGCCAGCAGTGCGACTAGTGGCCAAGAGACCCAGTACTTC.

V usage is TRBV24-1 and J usage is TRBJ2-5, with 10 bases identical to TRBD2. The CDR3 totals 17 residues. V lost 4 bases to trimming and J lost 2 bases; unmatched junction nucleotides: 9. Germline CDR1 and CDR2: KGHDR and SFDVKD. This CDR3 is CATSDPAVLAGQETQYF. CDR3 nucleotide sequence: TGTGCCACCAGTGACCCAGCCGTACTAGCGGGACAAGAGACCCAGTACTTC.

The chain joins TRBV2 to TRBJ2-1, with 8 bases that match TRBD2. The CDR3 extends over 15 amino acids. J gave up 10 bases and V 7 bases, and 15 bases lay outside the gene matches. The germline gives CDR1 SNHLY, CDR2 FYNNEI. The CDR3 spells CASKVGAGDSGEQFF. DNA for the CDR3: TGTGCCAGCAAGGTGGGAGCGGGGGACTCGGGGGAGCAGTTCTTC. Filled out from reference TRBV2 and TRBJ2-1, the complete variable domain reads EPEVTQTPSHQVTQMGQEVILRCVPISNHLYFYWYRQILGQKVEFLVSFYNNEISEKSEIFDDQFSVERPDGSNFTLKIRSTKLEDSAMYFCASKVGAGDSGEQFFGPGTRLTVL.

The V and J genes are TRBV5-1 and TRBJ2-3, with TRBD2 matching over 7 bases. The CDR3 is 14 residues long. Germline loops: CDR1 SGHRS, CDR2 YFSETQ. Unmatched junction bases numbered 3, after V lost 1 base and J lost 4 bases. The DNA of the CDR3 is TGCGCCAGCAGCTTGTCGGGGGGATCAGATACGCAGTATTTT. It yields the protein CASSLSGGSDTQYF.

Here the CDR3 DNA reads TGCGCCAGCAGCTGGGGGCAGGGGAGCAACGAGCAGTACTTC. Translating it yields CASSWGQGSNEQYF. V is TRBV5-1 and J is TRBJ2-7, with D perhaps matching TRBD1 (6 bases). From germline, CDR1 is SGHRS and CDR2 YFSETQ. This CDR3 spans 14 amino acids. V lost 3 bases to trimming and J lost 5 bases, with 15 bases between them. The variable domain in full, with the rest retrieved from reference TRBV5-1 and TRBJ2-7, is KAGVTQTPRYLIKTRGQQVTLSCSPISGHRSVSWYQQTPGQGLQFLFEYFSETQRNKGNFPGRFSGRQFSNSRSEMNVSTLELGDSALYLCASSWGQGSNEQYFGPGTRLTVT.

This clone was seen a single time. Other DNA sequences in this sample translate to the same CDR3. V gene TRBV5-1 combines with J gene TRBJ1-4; D unresolved. Germline CDR1 reads SGHRS; CDR2 reads YFSETQ. Trimming cost V 4 bases and J 5 bases, with 12 bases left between them. CDR3 size: 14 residues. The CDR3, as DNA: TGCGCCAGCAGCCTAACCGGAGGGAATGAAAAACTGTTTTTT. Translating it yields CASSLTGGNEKLFF.

The gene calls are TRBV5-1 and TRBJ2-1; 10 positions agree with TRBD1. This CDR3 has 16 amino acids. The germline V gene has CDR1 SGHRS and CDR2 YFSETQ. Trimming removed 3 bases from V and 4 bases from J; junction bases left unmatched: 7. The DNA of the CDR3 is TGCGCCAGCAGCTCAAATGGACAGGGGGGGTACAATGAGCAGTTCTTC. It codes for CASSSNGQGGYNEQFF.

The V gene is TRBV19, the J gene TRBJ1-1; the match to TRBD1 covers 7 bases. Trimming cost V 5 bases and J 0 bases; bases outside gene matches: 6. This CDR3 has 15 residues. CDR1 and CDR2 (germline): LNHDA, SQIVND (reference sequence). The CDR3 bases are TGTGCCAGTAGTCCGCGACAGGGATTGAACACTGAAGCTTTCTTT. Translation: CASSPRQGLNTEAFF.

The chain combines TRBV7-2 with TRBJ2-1, with TRBD2 matching 10 bases. V trimming: 2 bases; J trimming: 9 bases; junction bases outside the gene matches: 10. CDR3 length equals 16 residues. Per germline, CDR1 SGHTA and CDR2 FQGNSA. The chain's CDR3 is CASSLKVAGGFIEQFF. CDR3 in DNA: TGTGCCAGCAGCTTAAAGGTAGCGGGGGGCTTTATTGAGCAGTTCTTC.

V and J are TRBV25-1 and TRBJ2-3, with D possibly being TRBD2 (5 bases). The germline gives CDR1 MGHDK, CDR2 SYGVNS. The CDR3 totals 14 residues. Trimming shortened V by 1 base and J by 6 bases, and 11 bases separated the two germline ends. The CDR3 region is CASSEFEGGDTQYF. Here the CDR3 DNA reads TGTGCCAGCAGTGAATTCGAGGGTGGGGATACGCAGTATTTT.

The chain recombines TRBV4-1 with TRBJ2-3; 8 bases are a match to TRBD2. Per the germline V gene, CDR1 is MGHRA and CDR2 is YSYEKL. The CDR3 is 16 residues long. Germline trimming cut 0 bases from V and 1 base from J; bases unmatched to any gene: 3. This chain's CDR3 is CASSQEWRGGTDTQYF. For the CDR3, the DNA is TGCGCCAGCAGCCAAGAATGGCGGGGGGGCACAGATACGCAGTATTTT.

The V and J genes are TRBV2 and TRBJ1-2; D is perhaps TRBD1 (5 bases). The CDR3 loop spans 14 amino acids. Between the trimmed V and J ends, which lost 2 bases and 2 bases, there was a span of 9 bases. Germline loops: CDR1 SNHLY, CDR2 FYNNEI. CDR3 in DNA: TGTGCCAGCAGTGAATCAGGGAACAACTATGGCTACACCTTC. This translates into CASSESGNNYGYTF.

This clone was observed once. The gene calls are TRBV11-3 and TRBJ2-1, with TRBD2 matching over 14 bases. Unmatched junction bases numbered 13, after V lost 5 bases and J lost 7 bases. Per germline, CDR1 SGHNT and CDR2 YENEEA. This CDR3 comprises 18 residues. CDR3 residues: CASSRIGTSGGSGNEQFF. CDR3 nucleotides: TGTGCCAGCAGCAGGATCGGGACTAGCGGGGGTTCTGGGAATGAGCAGTTCTTC.

The genes are TRBV5-1 and TRBJ2-3, with 10 bases fitting TRBD2. The CDR3 consists of 16 residues. Germline lookup yields CDR1 SGHRS and CDR2 YFSETQ. V gave up 5 bases and J gave up 4 bases; unmatched junction bases: 10. CDR3 sequence (DNA): TGCGCCAGCAGTTCCCAGCGGGGGGGCGTGTCAGATACGCAGTATTTT. Translated, it gives CASSSQRGGVSDTQYF.

DNA for the CDR3: TGCAGCGCTCGGACTAGCGGGGGTCAAGAGACCCAGTACTTC. Its protein product is CSARTSGGQETQYF. The chain joins TRBV29-1 to TRBJ2-5; 13 positions match TRBD2. This CDR3 has 14 amino acids. J lost 2 bases, V lost 7 bases, and 4 bases had no gene match. Germline values: CDR1 SQVTM, CDR2 ANQGSEA.

This clone was observed a few times. The rearrangement uses TRBV13 and TRBJ1-2, with D hard to call. Trimming left V 6 bases short and J 10 bases short, with 24 bases between. The CDR3 is made up of 15 amino acids. CDR1 is PRHDT and CDR2 is FYEKMQ in the germline V gene (reference sequence). CDR3 loop: CASRIPRERPLDYTF. For the CDR3, the DNA is TGTGCCAGCAGAATCCCAAGGGAGCGCCCCCTTGACTACACCTTC.

The J gene is TRBJ2-1, the V gene TRBV7-2; 9 bases map to TRBD2. The CDR3 totals 16 residues. Trimming at V came to 2 bases and at J to 7 bases, leaving 9 bases not matched to a gene. CDR1 SGHTA and CDR2 FQGNSA come from the germline V gene. The CDR3 loop is CASSLTGGGAPNEQFF. The CDR3 nucleotides are TGTGCCAGCAGCTTAACGGGCGGGGGGGCCCCAAATGAGCAGTTCTTC.